The rows below give T cell receptor beta chains drawn from one sample of a study of blood T cell repertoires in COVID-19. Here immunoSEQ multiplex PCR was the method, and the copy in TCRdb shows in-frame clones only, minus some. The sample holds almost 350,000 clones; more than 70% are singletons and the top ten take approximately 1%. The specimen was PBMCs or T cells enriched from blood (not recorded which). All receptors come from a woman in her twenties or thirties who had been exposed to COVID-19. Both conserved end residues are part of each CDR3. The D gene is left open where the match is weak. A clone size is listed for some rows: how often the clone was seen (once, few, many), or a class if it is expanded.

d_gene	v_gene	abundance	j_gene	CDR3aa	CDR3nt
TRBD2	TRBV14	few	TRBJ2-1	CASSQELLAGGPNEQFF	TGTGCCAGCAGCCAAGAGTTGCTAGCGGGAGGTCCCAATGAGCAGTTCTTC
NA	TRBV7-9	NA	TRBJ2-7	CASSLQGGEQYF	TGTGCCAGCAGCTTACAGGGGGGCGAGCAGTACTTC
TRBD2	TRBV6-1	NA	TRBJ2-7	CASSENVAGVYEQYF	TGTGCCAGCAGTGAAAATGTAGCGGGGGTATACGAGCAGTACTTC
NA	TRBV12-3/TRBV12-4	NA	TRBJ1-1	CASSLFGSAFF	TGTGCCAGCAGTTTATTCGGGTCTGCTTTCTTT
TRBD1	TRBV3-1/TRBV3-2	NA	TRBJ2-7	CASSQGQSSYEQYF	TGTGCCAGCAGCCAGGGACAGAGCTCCTACGAGCAGTACTTC
TRBD1	TRBV14	NA	TRBJ2-6	CASSQSRGQGVAGANVLTF	TGTGCCAGCAGCCAGAGCCGGGGACAGGGAGTTGCTGGGGCCAACGTCCTGACTTTC
TRBD2	TRBV5-1	NA	TRBJ2-3	CASSFLAGVTDTQYF	TGCGCCAGCAGCTTCCTAGCGGGGGTCACAGATACGCAGTATTTT
NA	TRBV28	NA	TRBJ2-4	CASSLFGRGVKNIQYF	TGTGCCAGCAGTTTATTCGGCAGGGGAGTCAAAAACATTCAGTACTTC
NA	TRBV4-1	few	TRBJ2-6	CASSQDAGSGANVLTF	TGCGCCAGCAGCCAAGACGCGGGCTCTGGGGCCAACGTCCTGACTTTC
TRBD2	TRBV3-1/TRBV3-2	NA	TRBJ2-2	CASSPTGTSGRSTSGELFF	TGTGCCAGCAGCCCGACCGGGACTAGCGGGAGGTCCACGTCCGGGGAGCTGTTTTTT
TRBD1	TRBV19	once	TRBJ1-6	CASSRPTGPGGNSPLHF	TGTGCCAGTAGTCGTCCCACCGGCCCAGGGGGGAATTCACCCCTCCACTTT
TRBD1	TRBV6-6	NA	TRBJ2-7	CASRGQGARDYEQYF	TGTGCCAGCCGCGGGCAGGGGGCGCGGGACTACGAGCAGTACTTC